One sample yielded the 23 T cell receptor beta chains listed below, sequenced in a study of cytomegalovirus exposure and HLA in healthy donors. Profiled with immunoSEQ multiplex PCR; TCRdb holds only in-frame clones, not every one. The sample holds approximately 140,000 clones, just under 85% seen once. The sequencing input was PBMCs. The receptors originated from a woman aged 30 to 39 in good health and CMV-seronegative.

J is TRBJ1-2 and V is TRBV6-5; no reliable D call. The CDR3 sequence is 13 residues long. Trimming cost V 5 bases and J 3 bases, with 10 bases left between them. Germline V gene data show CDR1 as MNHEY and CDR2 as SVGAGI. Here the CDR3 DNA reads TGTGCCAGCAGTGGGTGGGCTGACTATGGCTACACCTTC. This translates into CASSGWADYGYTF.

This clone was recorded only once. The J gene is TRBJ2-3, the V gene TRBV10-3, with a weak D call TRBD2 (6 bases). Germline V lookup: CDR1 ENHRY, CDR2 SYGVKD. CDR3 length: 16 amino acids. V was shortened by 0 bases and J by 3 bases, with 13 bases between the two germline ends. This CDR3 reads CAISESLGGGTDTQYF. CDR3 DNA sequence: TGTGCCATCAGTGAGTCGCTTGGCGGAGGGACAGATACGCAGTATTTT.

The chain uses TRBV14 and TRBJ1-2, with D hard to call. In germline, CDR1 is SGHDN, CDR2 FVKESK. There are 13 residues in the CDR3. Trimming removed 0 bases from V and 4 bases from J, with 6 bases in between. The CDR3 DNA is TGTGCCAGCAGCCAAGATACGGGCTATGGCTACACCTTC. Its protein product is CASSQDTGYGYTF.

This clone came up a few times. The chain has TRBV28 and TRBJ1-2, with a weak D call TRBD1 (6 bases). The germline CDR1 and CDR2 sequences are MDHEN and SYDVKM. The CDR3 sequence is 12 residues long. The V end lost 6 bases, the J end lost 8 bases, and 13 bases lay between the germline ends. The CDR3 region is CASSKQGWGYTF. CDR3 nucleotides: TGTGCCAGCAGCAAACAGGGTTGGGGCTACACCTTC.

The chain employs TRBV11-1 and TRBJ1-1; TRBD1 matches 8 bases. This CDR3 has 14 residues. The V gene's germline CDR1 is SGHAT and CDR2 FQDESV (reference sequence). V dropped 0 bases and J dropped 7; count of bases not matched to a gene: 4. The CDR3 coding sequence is TGTGCCAGCAGCTTAGCGGACAGGGTCGGTGAAGCTTTCTTT. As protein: CASSLADRVGEAFF.

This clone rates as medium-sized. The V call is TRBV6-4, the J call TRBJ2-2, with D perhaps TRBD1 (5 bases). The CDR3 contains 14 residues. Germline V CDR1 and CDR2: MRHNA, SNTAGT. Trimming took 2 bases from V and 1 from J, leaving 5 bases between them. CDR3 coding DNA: TGTGCCAGCAGTGACGGACAGAACACCGGGGAGCTGTTTTTT. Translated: CASSDGQNTGELFF.

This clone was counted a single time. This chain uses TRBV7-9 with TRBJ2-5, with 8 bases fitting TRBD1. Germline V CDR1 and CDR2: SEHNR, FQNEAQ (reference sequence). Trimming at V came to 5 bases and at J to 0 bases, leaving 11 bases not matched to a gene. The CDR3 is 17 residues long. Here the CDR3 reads CASSLGQVPRYQETQYF. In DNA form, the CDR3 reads TGTGCCAGCAGCCTGGGACAGGTTCCTCGGTACCAAGAGACCCAGTACTTC.

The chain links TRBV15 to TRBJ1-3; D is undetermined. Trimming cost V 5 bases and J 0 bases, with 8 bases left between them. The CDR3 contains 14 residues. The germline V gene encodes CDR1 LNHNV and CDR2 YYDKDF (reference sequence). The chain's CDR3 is CATSRVDSGNTIYF. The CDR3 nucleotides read TGTGCCACCAGCCGCGTCGACTCTGGAAACACCATATATTTT.

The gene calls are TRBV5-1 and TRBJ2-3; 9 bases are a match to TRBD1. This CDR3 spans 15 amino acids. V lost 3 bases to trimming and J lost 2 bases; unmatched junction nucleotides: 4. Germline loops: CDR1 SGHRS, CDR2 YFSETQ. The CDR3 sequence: CASSSQQGATDTQYF. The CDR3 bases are TGCGCCAGCAGCTCGCAACAGGGGGCCACAGATACGCAGTATTTT. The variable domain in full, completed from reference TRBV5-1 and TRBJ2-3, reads KAGVTQTPRYLIKTRGQQVTLSCSPISGHRSVSWYQQTPGQGLQFLFEYFSETQRNKGNFPGRFSGRQFSNSRSEMNVSTLELGDSALYLCASSSQQGATDTQYFGPGTRLTVL.

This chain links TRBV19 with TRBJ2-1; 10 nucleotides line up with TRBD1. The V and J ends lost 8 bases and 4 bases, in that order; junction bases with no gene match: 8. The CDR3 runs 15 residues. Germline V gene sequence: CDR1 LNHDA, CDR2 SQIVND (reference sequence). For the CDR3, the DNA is TGTGCCAGTCCCCCCCCGGGACAGGGGTACAATGAGCAGTTCTTC. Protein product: CASPPPGQGYNEQFF.

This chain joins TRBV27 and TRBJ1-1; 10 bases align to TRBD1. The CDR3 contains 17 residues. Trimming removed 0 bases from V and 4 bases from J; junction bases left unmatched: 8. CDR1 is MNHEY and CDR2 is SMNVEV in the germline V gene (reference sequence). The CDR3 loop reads CASSLSRDRGFLTEAFF. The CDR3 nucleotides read TGTGCCAGCAGTTTATCAAGGGACAGGGGATTCCTCACTGAAGCTTTCTTT.

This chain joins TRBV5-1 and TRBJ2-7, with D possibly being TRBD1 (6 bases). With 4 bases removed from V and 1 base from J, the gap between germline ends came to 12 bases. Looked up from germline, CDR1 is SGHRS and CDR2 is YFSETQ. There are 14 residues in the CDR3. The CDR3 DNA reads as TGCGCCAGCAGCCCTCACAGGGATTCCTACGAGCAGTACTTC. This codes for CASSPHRDSYEQYF. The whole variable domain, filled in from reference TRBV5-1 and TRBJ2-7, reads KAGVTQTPRYLIKTRGQQVTLSCSPISGHRSVSWYQQTPGQGLQFLFEYFSETQRNKGNFPGRFSGRQFSNSRSEMNVSTLELGDSALYLCASSPHRDSYEQYFGPGTRLTVT.

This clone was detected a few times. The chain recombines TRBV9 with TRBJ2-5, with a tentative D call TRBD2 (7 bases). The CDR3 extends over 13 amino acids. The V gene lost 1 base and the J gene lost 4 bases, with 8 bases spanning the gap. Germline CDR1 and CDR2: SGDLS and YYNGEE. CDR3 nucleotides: TGTGCCAGCAGCGTAAGGGGGGGAGAGACCCAGTACTTC. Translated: CASSVRGGETQYF.

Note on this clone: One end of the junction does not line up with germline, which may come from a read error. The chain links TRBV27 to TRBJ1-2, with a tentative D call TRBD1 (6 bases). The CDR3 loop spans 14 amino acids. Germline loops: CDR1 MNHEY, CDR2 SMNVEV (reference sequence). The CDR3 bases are TGTGCCAGCAGTTTTTCCCCCGGGACAAGGGAAAGTCTCTTC. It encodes CASSFSPGTRESLF.

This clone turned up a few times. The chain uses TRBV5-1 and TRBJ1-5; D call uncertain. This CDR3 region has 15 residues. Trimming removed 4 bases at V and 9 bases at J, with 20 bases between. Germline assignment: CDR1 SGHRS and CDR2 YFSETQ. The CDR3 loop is CASSPFAGGRAPQHF. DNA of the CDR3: TGCGCCAGCAGCCCTTTTGCGGGCGGGAGGGCGCCCCAGCATTTT.

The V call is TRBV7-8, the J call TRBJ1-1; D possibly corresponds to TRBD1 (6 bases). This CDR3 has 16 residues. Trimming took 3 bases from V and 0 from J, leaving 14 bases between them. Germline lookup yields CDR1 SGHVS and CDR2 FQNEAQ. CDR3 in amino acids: CASSFPQDSLNTEAFF. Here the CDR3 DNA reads TGTGCCAGCAGCTTCCCCCAGGACAGCTTGAACACTGAAGCTTTCTTT.

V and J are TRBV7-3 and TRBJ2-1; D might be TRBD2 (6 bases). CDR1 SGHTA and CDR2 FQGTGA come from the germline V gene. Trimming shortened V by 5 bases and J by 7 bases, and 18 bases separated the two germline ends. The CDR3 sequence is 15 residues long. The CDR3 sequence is CASSLRTEAGNEQFF. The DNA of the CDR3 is TGTGCCAGCAGCCTAAGAACCGAAGCGGGTAATGAGCAGTTCTTC.

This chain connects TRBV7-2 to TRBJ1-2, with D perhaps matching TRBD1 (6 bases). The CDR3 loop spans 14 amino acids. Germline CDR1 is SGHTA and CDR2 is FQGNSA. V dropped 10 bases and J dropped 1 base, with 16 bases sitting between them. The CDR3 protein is CATGGPTNNYGYTF. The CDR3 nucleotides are TGTGCCACCGGGGGGCCGACCAATAACTATGGCTACACCTTC.

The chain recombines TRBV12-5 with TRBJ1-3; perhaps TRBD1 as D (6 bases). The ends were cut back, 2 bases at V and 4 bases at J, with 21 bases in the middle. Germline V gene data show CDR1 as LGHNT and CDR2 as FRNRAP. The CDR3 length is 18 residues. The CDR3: CASGLPPDLRDKGNTIYF. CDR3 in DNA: TGTGCTAGTGGTTTGCCCCCCGACCTCCGGGACAAAGGAAACACCATATATTTT.

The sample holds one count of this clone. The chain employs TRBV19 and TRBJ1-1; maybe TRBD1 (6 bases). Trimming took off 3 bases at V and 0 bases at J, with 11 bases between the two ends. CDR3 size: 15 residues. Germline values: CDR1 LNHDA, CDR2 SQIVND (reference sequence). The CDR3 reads CASSMNRDMNTEAFF. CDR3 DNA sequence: TGTGCCAGTAGTATGAACAGGGACATGAACACTGAAGCTTTCTTT. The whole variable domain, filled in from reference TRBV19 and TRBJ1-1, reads DGGITQSPKYLFRKEGQNVTLSCEQNLNHDAMYWYRQDPGQGLRLIYYSQIVNDFQKGDIAEGYSVSREKKESFPLTVTSAQKNPTAFYLCASSMNRDMNTEAFFGQGTRLTVV.

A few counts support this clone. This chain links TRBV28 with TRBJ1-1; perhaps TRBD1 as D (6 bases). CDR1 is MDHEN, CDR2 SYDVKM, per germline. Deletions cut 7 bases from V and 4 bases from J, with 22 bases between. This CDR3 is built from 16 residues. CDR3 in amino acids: CASTGGQGTGGTEAFF. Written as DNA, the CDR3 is TGTGCCAGCACCGGGGGGCAGGGCACCGGGGGCACTGAAGCTTTCTTT.

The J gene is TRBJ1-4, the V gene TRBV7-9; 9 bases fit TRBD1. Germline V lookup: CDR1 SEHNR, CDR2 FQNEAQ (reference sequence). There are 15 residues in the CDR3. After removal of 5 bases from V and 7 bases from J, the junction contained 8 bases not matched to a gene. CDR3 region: CASSPQGAQGEKLFF. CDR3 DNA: TGTGCCAGCAGCCCACAGGGGGCGCAGGGTGAAAAACTGTTTTTT.

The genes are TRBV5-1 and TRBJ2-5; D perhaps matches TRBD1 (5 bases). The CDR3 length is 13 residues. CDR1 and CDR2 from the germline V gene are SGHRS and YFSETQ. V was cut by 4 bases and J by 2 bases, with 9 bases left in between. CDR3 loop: CASSLQGQETQYF. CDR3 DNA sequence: TGCGCCAGCAGCCTCCAGGGTCAAGAGACCCAGTACTTC.